This TCR beta chain comes out of a study of blood T cell repertoires in COVID-19. About the research overall: Whether acute or convalescent, the COVID-19 samples came from the United States, Italy and Spain. Sample material is recorded as cDNA or gDNA derived from T cells, B-cell-depleted T cells, or PBMCs.

Germline V gene data show CDR1 as LGHNT and CDR2 as FRNRAP. CDR3 length equals 16 residues. V gave up 2 bases and J gave up 0 bases, with 14 bases separating them. Source study methods: Reference gene primer amplification in the assay estimated nucleated cell counts. TCRdb keeps only in-frame clones here, not all; method: immunoSEQ multiplex PCR. The V and J calls and clone size are taken from that table; D and trimming were inferred from the DNA. The data show about 270,000 clones, just over 90% seen once. The V gene is TRBV12-5, the J gene TRBJ2-7; possibly TRBD1 for D (6 bases). Sequencing input: PBMCs or T cells enriched from blood (not recorded which). The TCR sequence derives from a middle-aged woman with acute COVID-19. The CDR3 DNA follows: TGTGCTAGTGGTTTGAACGGACAGCTTAGCTCCTACGAGCAGTACTTC. This sequence encodes CASGLNGQLSSYEQYF.